The 29 T cell receptor beta chains below were found in one sample sequenced in a study of shared clonotypes between healthy human individuals. Assay used: immunoSEQ multiplex PCR; TCRdb lists only in-frame clones, some missing. This repertoire shows roughly 2.6 million clones, around 90% found once; its top ten account for under 0.15%. Sequenced: naive CD4+ T cells sorted from blood. Sample subset: CD45RA+ positively selected. The receptors were sampled from a man aged 18 to 30 in good health.

Points on this clone: A read error may account for a junction end that differs from germline. The CDR3 sequence: CATGLNNGQFF. The CDR3 DNA reads as TGTGCCACCGGACTCAACAATGGGCAGTTCTTC. The genes are TRBV10-3 and TRBJ2-1; possible D gene TRBD2, 5 bases. This CDR3 comprises 11 residues. CDR1 and CDR2 (germline): ENHRY, SYGVKD.

The genes are TRBV7-9 and TRBJ1-6; D is unclear. The CDR3 consists of 14 residues. V lost 3 bases to trimming and J lost 9 bases, with 12 bases between them. The germline V gene has CDR1 SEHNR and CDR2 FQNEAQ (reference sequence). The CDR3 loop reads CASSFGGISSPLHF. CDR3 coding DNA: TGTGCCAGCAGCTTCGGAGGGATTAGTTCACCCCTCCACTTT. The full variable domain, completed using reference TRBV7-9 and TRBJ1-6, is DTGVSQNPRHKITKRGQNVTFRCDPISEHNRLYWYRQTLGQGPEFLTYFQNEAQLEKSRLLSDRFSAERPKGSFSTLEIQRTEQGDSAMYLCASSFGGISSPLHFGNGTRLTVT.

This sequence joins TRBV27 and TRBJ2-7, with D maybe TRBD1 (6 bases). The CDR3 loop spans 13 amino acids. Germline assignment: CDR1 MNHEY and CDR2 SMNVEV (reference sequence). The V end lost 5 bases, the J end lost 0 bases, and 8 bases lay between the germline ends. CDR3 nucleotides: TGTGCCAGCAGTCGACAGGCCTCCTACGAGCAGTACTTC. Its protein product is CASSRQASYEQYF.

CDR3 protein: CASSPNGGPRVEYGYTF. Here the CDR3 DNA reads TGTGCCAGCTCACCAAACGGGGGCCCCAGGGTGGAATATGGCTACACCTTC. The chain recombines TRBV18 with TRBJ1-2; tentatively, D is TRBD1 (6 bases). Trimming took 2 bases from V and 5 from J, leaving 21 bases between them. This CDR3 comprises 17 residues. From germline, CDR1 is KGHSH and CDR2 LQKENI.

The rearrangement joins TRBV18 to TRBJ2-3, with 8 bases lining up with TRBD2. Germline V gives CDR1 KGHSH, CDR2 LQKENI. The V and J ends lost 0 bases and 5 bases, in that order; junction bases with no gene match: 10. The CDR3 covers 17 residues. The CDR3 sequence: CASSPPTPAGAGDTQYF. CDR3 in DNA: TGTGCCAGCTCACCACCGACGCCAGCGGGAGCGGGAGATACGCAGTATTTT.

The genes are TRBV10-3 and TRBJ1-2, with TRBD1 matching over 8 bases. The length of the CDR3 is 14 residues. Germline values: CDR1 ENHRY, CDR2 SYGVKD. J lost 7 bases, V lost 4 bases, and 8 bases had no gene match. CDR3 nucleotides: TGTGCCATCAGTGCGCAGGGGGCATCGTCTGGCTACACCTTC. Amino acids: CAISAQGASSGYTF.

CDR3 in DNA: TGTGCCAGTAGGACCGACAGGGGAAGCGAGCAGTACTTC. Translated: CASRTDRGSEQYF. The chain recombines TRBV19 with TRBJ2-7; 8 bases fit TRBD1. The CDR3 has 13 residues. CDR1 and CDR2 (germline): LNHDA, SQIVND (reference sequence). J gave up 6 bases and V 6 bases, and 7 bases lay outside the gene matches.

DNA for the CDR3: TGTGCCAGCAGCTTATCCCCCCGCTCTCCTGGCTACACCTTC. This encodes CASSLSPRSPGYTF. J is TRBJ1-2 and V is TRBV7-6, with D unresolved. Germline loops: CDR1 SGHVS, CDR2 FNYEAQ. Trimming removed 2 bases at V and 7 bases at J, with 14 bases between. The CDR3 runs to 14 residues.

The genes are TRBV5-1 and TRBJ2-7, with 10 bases matching TRBD2. CDR3 length: 14 residues. J gave up 5 bases and V 4 bases, and 6 bases lay outside the gene matches. Germline V lookup: CDR1 SGHRS, CDR2 YFSETQ. CDR3 bases: TGCGCCAGCAGCGATTCTAGCGGGAGCGACGAGCAGTACTTC. Its translation is CASSDSSGSDEQYF. Full variable domain (outside the CDR3, taken from reference TRBV5-1 and TRBJ2-7): KAGVTQTPRYLIKTRGQQVTLSCSPISGHRSVSWYQQTPGQGLQFLFEYFSETQRNKGNFPGRFSGRQFSNSRSEMNVSTLELGDSALYLCASSDSSGSDEQYFGPGTRLTVT.

The V call is TRBV7-6, the J call TRBJ1-2, with D possibly being TRBD1 (5 bases). Trimming took 3 bases from V and 7 from J, leaving 6 bases between them. The germline CDR1 and CDR2 sequences are SGHVS and FNYEAQ. This CDR3 contains 11 residues. The CDR3 protein is CASSFGGGYTF. Here the CDR3 DNA reads TGTGCCAGCAGCTTCGGGGGTGGCTACACCTTC.

V gene TRBV6-6 combines with J gene TRBJ2-7, with TRBD1 matching 9 bases. This CDR3 has 15 residues. Germline CDR1 reads MNHNY; CDR2 reads SVGAGI (reference sequence). J was trimmed by 2 bases and V by 6 bases; bases with no gene match: 8. DNA for the CDR3: TGTGCCAGCAGGCGCGGACAGGGGAGAACCTACGAGCAGTACTTC. Its translation is CASRRGQGRTYEQYF.

As to this clone: Other DNA sequences within the sample encode an identical CDR3. V gene TRBV29-1 combines with J gene TRBJ2-2; D is undetermined. In germline, CDR1 is SQVTM, CDR2 ANQGSEA. Trimming pared 4 bases from V and 1 base from J, leaving 4 bases between. This CDR3 contains 12 residues. The CDR3 DNA reads TGCAGCGTTGCTGGGAACACCGGGGAGCTGTTTTTT. It translates to CSVAGNTGELFF.

The rearrangement uses TRBV19 and TRBJ1-3, with D unresolved. V gave up 4 bases and J gave up 4 bases, with 2 bases separating them. The germline CDR1 and CDR2 sequences are LNHDA and SQIVND (reference sequence). The CDR3 consists of 11 residues. The CDR3 bases are TGTGCCAGTAGTACCGGAAACACCATATATTTT. Its translation: CASSTGNTIYF.

This clone was recorded once. This sequence joins TRBV18 and TRBJ2-5, with D perhaps given as TRBD1 or TRBD2 (5 bases each). Germline V gene sequence: CDR1 KGHSH, CDR2 LQKENI. Trimming stripped 0 bases from V and 3 bases from J, with 8 bases between. This CDR3 contains 14 residues. The CDR3: CASSPPRGEETQYF. The CDR3 DNA reads as TGTGCCAGCTCACCACCGAGGGGAGAAGAGACCCAGTACTTC.

The chain carries TRBV6-1 and TRBJ2-5; D uncertain. CDR1 and CDR2 (germline): MNHNS, SASEGT. This CDR3 contains 13 residues. Trimming pared 2 bases from V and 5 bases from J, leaving 9 bases between. The CDR3 loop reads CASSESQVETQYF. For the CDR3, the DNA is TGTGCCAGCAGTGAATCCCAAGTGGAGACCCAGTACTTC.

This rearrangement joins TRBV11-3 to TRBJ2-1, with 10 bases aligning to TRBD1. The CDR3 loop spans 15 amino acids. Losses at the gene ends were 5 bases for V and 4 bases for J; bases not matched to a gene: 5. Per the germline V gene, CDR1 is SGHNT and CDR2 is YENEEA. DNA for the CDR3: TGTGCCAGCAGCGTCGGGACAGGGGTATACAATGAGCAGTTCTTC. Its translation is CASSVGTGVYNEQFF.

The V gene is TRBV5-5, the J gene TRBJ1-6, with no clear D. Germline CDR1 is SGHKS and CDR2 is YYEKEE (reference sequence). The CDR3 length is 14 residues. V shed 1 base and J shed 13 bases, with 15 bases lying between them. This CDR3 reads CASSLYTGSGPLHF. CDR3 coding DNA: TGTGCCAGCAGCTTGTATACGGGTTCGGGGCCCCTCCACTTT.

The chain couples TRBV11-2 to TRBJ2-7; 9 positions match TRBD1. Germline trimming cut 5 bases from V and 1 base from J; bases unmatched to any gene: 9. This CDR3 contains 16 residues. Germline V lookup: CDR1 SGHAT, CDR2 FQNNGV. As DNA, the CDR3 is TGTGCCAGCAGCCGGCCGGGACAGGGTCTTTCCTACGAGCAGTACTTC. Its translation is CASSRPGQGLSYEQYF.

The chain is built from TRBV15 and TRBJ2-7; a possible D gene is TRBD1 (6 bases). The CDR3 totals 16 residues. The ends were cut back, 1 base at V and 1 base at J, with 14 bases in the middle. The germline CDR1 and CDR2 sequences are LNHNV and YYDKDF (reference sequence). This CDR3 is CATSRGDTDLSYEQYF. The CDR3 DNA is TGTGCCACCAGCAGAGGGGACACTGACCTTTCCTACGAGCAGTACTTC. Supplemented by reference TRBV15 and TRBJ2-7, the full variable domain reads DAMVIQNPRYQVTQFGKPVTLSCSQTLNHNVMYWYQQKSSQAPKLLFHYYDKDFNNEADTPDNFQSRRPNTSFCFLDIRSPGLGDTAMYLCATSRGDTDLSYEQYFGPGTRLTVT.

The rearrangement uses TRBV6-5 and TRBJ2-1, with 8 bases fitting TRBD1. CDR3 length equals 14 residues. Germline V CDR1 and CDR2: MNHEY, SVGAGI. With 5 bases clipped from V and 4 bases from J, the junction kept 4 bases outside the gene matches. The DNA of the CDR3 is TGTGCCAGCAGTAGGGGACAGGAATACAATGAGCAGTTCTTC. Protein product: CASSRGQEYNEQFF.

The chain employs TRBV20-1 and TRBJ1-1; D call uncertain. Germline V gene data show CDR1 as DFQATT and CDR2 as SNEGSKA (reference sequence). The germline V and J ends were trimmed by 5 bases and 6 bases, with 10 bases remaining between them. The CDR3 length is 11 residues. CDR3 amino acids: CSAQRLAEAFF. The CDR3 nucleotides read TGCAGTGCTCAGAGGTTGGCTGAAGCTTTCTTT.

This clone was seen once. The CDR3 DNA is TGTGCCAGCACCCAGGGGCTTGGCTACACCTTC. Protein product: CASTQGLGYTF. V gene TRBV6-6 combines with J gene TRBJ1-2; D possibly corresponds to TRBD1 (6 bases). Germline loops: CDR1 MNHNY, CDR2 SVGAGI (reference sequence). V was trimmed by 7 bases and J by 7 bases, leaving 10 bases between them. This CDR3 has 11 residues.

The chain links TRBV12-2 to TRBJ2-7; the D segment call TRBD2 is taken from the table without a DNA check. TRBV12-2 is a known pseudogene. The CDR3 totals 17 residues. The CDR3 is CASRQGGPSSGRPEQYF. The CDR3 bases are TGTGCAAGTCGCCAAGGTGGGCCATCTAGCGGGAGGCCCGAGCAGTACTTC.

Points on this clone: At one end, the junction sequence differs from germline, possibly due to a read error. The V call is TRBV6-4, the J call TRBJ2-7; 10 bases align to TRBD1. CDR1 is MRHNA, CDR2 SNTAGT, per germline. The CDR3 is 19 amino acids. The CDR3 nucleotides read TGTGCCAGCAGGGACTCCGGGACAGGGGCCCGTACCCTCTCCTACGAGCAGTACTTC. This translates into CASRDSGTGARTLSYEQYF.

This chain links TRBV19 with TRBJ1-5, with 9 bases aligning to TRBD1. The V segment lost 9 bases and the J segment 3 bases; nucleotides outside the gene matches: 15. The germline V gene has CDR1 LNHDA and CDR2 SQIVND (reference sequence). The CDR3 covers 17 residues. CDR3 coding DNA: TGTGCCAGCAAAATAACAGGGGGCGCTGGGAACAATCAGCCCCAGCATTTT. Amino acid sequence: CASKITGGAGNNQPQHF.

The V call is TRBV15, the J call TRBJ1-3; TRBD1 aligns across 9 bases. Germline trimming cut 3 bases from V and 7 bases from J; bases unmatched to any gene: 7. This CDR3 spans 15 amino acids. The germline CDR1 and CDR2 sequences are LNHNV and YYDKDF (reference sequence). The CDR3 here is CATSSTGGAWNTIYF. The CDR3 region has the DNA TGTGCCACCAGCAGTACAGGGGGCGCGTGGAACACCATATATTTT.

The chain recombines TRBV10-1 with TRBJ2-3, with D maybe TRBD2 (5 bases). In germline, CDR1 is WNHNN, CDR2 SYGVQD (reference sequence). The CDR3 has 15 amino acids. The ends were cut back, 11 bases at V and 1 base at J, with 19 bases in the middle. CDR3 sequence (DNA): TGCGCCTGTCCCGAGGGCGGGCTGGGCACAGATACGCAGTATTTT. It codes for CACPEGGLGTDTQYF.

The chain combines TRBV19 with TRBJ1-4; TRBD1 is a possible D gene (5 bases). The CDR3 length is 14 residues. CDR1 is LNHDA, CDR2 SQIVND, per germline (reference sequence). Trimming shortened V by 6 bases and J by 8 bases, and 16 bases separated the two germline ends. CDR3 residues: CASSAGTGGEKLFF. CDR3 coding DNA: TGTGCCAGTAGCGCCGGGACCGGAGGGGAAAAACTGTTTTTT.

As for this clone: The sample holds other DNA sequences that translate to the same CDR3. The gene calls are TRBV28 and TRBJ1-2; D remains unclear. With 5 bases removed from V and 2 bases from J, the gap between germline ends came to 6 bases. CDR1 and CDR2 (germline): MDHEN, SYDVKM. The CDR3 extends over 12 amino acids. The CDR3 DNA follows: TGTGCCAGCAGTCCGTTGAACTATGGCTACACCTTC. Protein product: CASSPLNYGYTF.